This TCR beta chain was observed in a study of cytomegalovirus exposure and HLA in healthy donors. Study-wide points: Associated with cytomegalovirus, according to the listing, were some 180 TCR beta chains. According to a subsequent analysis, TCR clusters identified in the first cohort showed a tendency to co-occur across the roughly 110 validation repertoires. According to reports, the classifier identified cytomegalovirus status with high specificity and sensitivity.

The approximately 120-subject validation cohort, separate from the approximately 640-subject first cohort, included the donors. Method: immunoSEQ multiplex PCR; TCRdb's copy keeps in-frame clones and lacks some. The sample records roughly 190,000 clones, around 86% being singletons. Germline assignment: CDR1 SQVTM and CDR2 ANQGSEA. The CDR3 is 12 amino acids. The ends were cut back, 6 bases at V and 4 bases at J, with 12 bases in the middle. Details on this clone: What it binds is not known.

Source material: PBMCs. The rearrangement uses TRBV29-1 and TRBJ1-2, with D tentatively TRBD1 (6 bases). The origin of this receptor is a man in his thirties or forties in good health and CMV-seropositive. CDR3 loop: CSVQTGPYGYTF. CDR3 DNA: TGCAGCGTGCAAACAGGGCCCTATGGCTACACCTTC.